Following are 21 T cell receptor beta chains from one sample sequenced in a study of monozygotic twins with inflammatory bowel disease. TCRdb re-called the 5' RACE reads and catalogs CDR3 proteins one per entry, DNA excluded. This listing includes some 400,000 distinct CDR3 sequences. Sequences were obtained from blood. The receptors shown here come from a human donor with ulcerative colitis or Crohn's disease, or a healthy co-twin of an affected twin (not recorded which).

The chain has TRBV4-1 and TRBJ1-1. This CDR3 region has 15 residues. Germline-derived CDR1 and CDR2 are MGHRA and YSYEKL. This CDR3 is CASTAFIEGNTEAFF.

The chain combines TRBV25-1 with TRBJ2-7; as DNA is missing, the TRBD1 call by TCRdb cannot be tested. The CDR3 runs 17 residues. Per the germline V gene, CDR1 is MGHDK and CDR2 is SYGVNS. The CDR3 here is CASSDSASGQWTYEQYF.

The chain employs TRBV11-2 and TRBJ2-5. The germline CDR1 and CDR2 sequences are SGHAT and FQNNGV. The CDR3 contains 15 residues. CDR3 amino acids: CASSSETGLGETQYF.

V gene TRBV7-9 combines with J gene TRBJ2-1; TCRdb proposes TRBD2, but this gene call is untestable without DNA. Germline values: CDR1 SEHNR, CDR2 FQNEAQ (reference sequence). The CDR3 runs 15 residues. The CDR3 loop is CASSSRLAGGPEQFF.

The chain carries TRBV12-3 or TRBV12-4 and TRBJ2-1. The CDR3 length is 13 residues. The CDR3 spells CASSRSMGFEQFF.

This chain links TRBV24-1 with TRBJ2-7; TCRdb indicates TRBD1, and absent DNA this call remains unverified. The germline V gene encodes CDR1 KGHDR and CDR2 SFDVKD. This CDR3 has 15 residues. CDR3 loop: CATSDRGQGTREQYF.

J is TRBJ1-2 and V is TRBV5-6. This CDR3 is 15 amino acids long. Germline V gene data show CDR1 as SGHDT and CDR2 as YYEEEE. The CDR3 protein is CASSLRGPMGYGYTF. Variable domain in full (rest from reference TRBV5-6 and TRBJ1-2): DAGVTQSPTHLIKTRGQQVTLRCSPKSGHDTVSWYQQALGQGPQFIFQYYEEEERQRGNFPDRFSGHQFPNYSSELNVNALLLGDSALYLCASSLRGPMGYGYTFGSGTRLTVV.

The chain recombines TRBV5-1 with TRBJ2-5; TCRdb calls TRBD1, which cannot be checked without DNA. The CDR3 has 14 amino acids. Germline V gene sequence: CDR1 SGHRS, CDR2 YFSETQ. CDR3 sequence: CASSGGGREETQYF.

The CDR3 spells CASRRAGGNQPQHF. The chain combines TRBV7-2 with TRBJ1-5; TCRdb selects TRBD1, and the lack of DNA leaves this call unchecked. This CDR3 has 14 amino acids. CDR1 is SGHTA, CDR2 FQGNSA, per germline.

The chain is built from TRBV5-1 and TRBJ1-1. The V gene's germline CDR1 is SGHRS and CDR2 YFSETQ. The CDR3 has 12 amino acids. The CDR3 sequence is CASSLGSSEAFF.

V is TRBV15 and J is TRBJ2-3; without DNA, the TCRdb call of TRBD1 cannot be checked. This CDR3 is built from 14 residues. Germline assignment: CDR1 LNHNV and CDR2 YYDKDF (reference sequence). CDR3 protein: CATRRGEFSDTQYF.

The chain employs TRBV20-1 and TRBJ1-2; with no DNA, the TCRdb D assignment of TRBD1 cannot be verified. The CDR3 contains 13 residues. The germline CDR1 and CDR2 sequences are DFQATT and SNEGSKA (reference sequence). CDR3 amino acids: CSAKQAANYGYTF.

The rearrangement uses TRBV20-1 and TRBJ1-1. The germline gives CDR1 DFQATT, CDR2 SNEGSKA (reference sequence). There are 14 residues in the CDR3. CDR3 protein: CSAREGGMNTEAFF.

The chain joins TRBV3-1 to TRBJ2-2; as DNA is missing, the TRBD2 call by TCRdb cannot be tested. The CDR3 has 16 amino acids. Germline V lookup: CDR1 LGHDT, CDR2 YNNKEL (reference sequence). This CDR3 is CASSQLWTSVAGELFF. Full variable domain (remainder filled in from reference TRBV3-1 and TRBJ2-2): DTAVSQTPKYLVTQMGNDKSIKCEQNLGHDTMYWYKQDSKKFLKIMFSYNNKELIINETVPNRFSPKSPDKAHLNLHINSLELGDSAVYFCASSQLWTSVAGELFFGEGSRLTVL.

V is TRBV20-1 and J is TRBJ2-6; TCRdb outputs TRBD1, but without DNA this stays unchecked. Germline V gene data show CDR1 as DFQATT and CDR2 as SNEGSKA (reference sequence). CDR3 size: 17 residues. CDR3 sequence: CSARIGTDSSGANVLTF.

The CDR3 sequence is CASSLSAEKLFF. The chain joins TRBV6-6 to TRBJ1-4. Germline-derived CDR1 and CDR2 are MNHNY and SVGAGI (reference sequence). The CDR3 extends over 12 amino acids.

The gene calls are TRBV12-3 or TRBV12-4 and TRBJ2-1; TCRdb names TRBD1, which stays unverified in the absence of DNA. The CDR3 contains 14 residues. The CDR3: CASSAGRLRDEQFF.

The rearrangement links TRBV13 to TRBJ2-1; TCRdb outputs TRBD2, but without DNA this stays unchecked. Germline loops: CDR1 PRHDT, CDR2 FYEKMQ (reference sequence). The length of the CDR3 is 15 residues. This CDR3 reads CASSFSQSSYNEQFF.

The chain couples TRBV7-9 to TRBJ1-6; the TRBD1 assignment by TCRdb is unverifiable without DNA. Germline V gene sequence: CDR1 SEHNR, CDR2 FQNEAQ (reference sequence). The CDR3 totals 16 residues. The CDR3 sequence is CASSRGQGGYNSPLHF.

This chain joins TRBV20-1 and TRBJ2-2. CDR1 is DFQATT and CDR2 is SNEGSKA in the germline V gene (reference sequence). This CDR3 contains 15 residues. CDR3: CSATTWDSVTGELFF.

The chain couples TRBV2 to TRBJ1-5; TCRdb selects TRBD1, and the lack of DNA leaves this call unchecked. The germline V gene has CDR1 SNHLY and CDR2 FYNNEI. The CDR3 length is 20 residues. The CDR3 reads CASSEARRTGSGYSNQPQHF.